What follows is one T cell receptor beta chain and its context. As originally analysed: Reference gene primers were amplified, and this amplification served to estimate nucleated cell counts. This table comes from immunoSEQ multiplex PCR, and its TCRdb copy is limited to in-frame clones, with some not included. D and trimming come from the DNA, and the V and J calls and clone size come from that table. The data show fewer than 65,000 clones, just over 85% seen once. The source of the sample is a study of blood T cell repertoires in COVID-19. Study background: Samples of COVID-19 (acute and convalescent) were obtained from the United States, Italy and Spain. PBMCs, B-cell-depleted T cells, or T cells provided the cDNA or gDNA that made up the material.

CDR1 SGDLS and CDR2 YYNGEE come from the germline V gene. This CDR3 comprises 15 residues. Germline trimming cut 3 bases from V and 8 bases from J; bases unmatched to any gene: 10. The chain uses TRBV9 and TRBJ1-5; TRBD1 matches at 8 bases. The origin of this receptor is a woman older than 75 with acute or convalescent COVID-19. Sequencing input: peripheral blood. This chain's CDR3 is CASSASGTGGEPQHF. The CDR3, as DNA: TGTGCCAGCAGCGCCTCCGGGACAGGCGGAGAGCCCCAGCATTTT.